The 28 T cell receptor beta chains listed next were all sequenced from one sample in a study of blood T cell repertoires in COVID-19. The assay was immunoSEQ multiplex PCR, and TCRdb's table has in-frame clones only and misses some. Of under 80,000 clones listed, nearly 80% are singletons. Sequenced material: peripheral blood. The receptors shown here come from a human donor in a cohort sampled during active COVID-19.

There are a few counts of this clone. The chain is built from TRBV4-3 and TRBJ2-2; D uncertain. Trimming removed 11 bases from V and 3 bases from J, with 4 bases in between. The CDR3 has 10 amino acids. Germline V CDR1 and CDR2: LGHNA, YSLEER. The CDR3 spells CALHTGELFF. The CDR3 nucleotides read TGCGCCCTTCACACCGGGGAGCTGTTTTTT.

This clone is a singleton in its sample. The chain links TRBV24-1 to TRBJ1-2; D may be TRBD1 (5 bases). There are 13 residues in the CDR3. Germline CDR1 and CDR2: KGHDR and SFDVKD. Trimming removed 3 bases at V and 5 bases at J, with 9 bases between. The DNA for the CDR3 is TGTGCCACCAGTGATACAGGTGGTTATGGCTACACCTTC. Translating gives CATSDTGGYGYTF.

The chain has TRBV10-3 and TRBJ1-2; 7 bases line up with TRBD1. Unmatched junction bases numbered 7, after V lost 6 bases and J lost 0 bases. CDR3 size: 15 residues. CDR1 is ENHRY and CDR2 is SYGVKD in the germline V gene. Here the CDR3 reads CAIRKDRSANYGYTF. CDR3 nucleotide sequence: TGTGCCATCAGGAAGGACAGGTCTGCTAACTATGGCTACACCTTC.

The CDR3 region is CASRNRGLEKLFF. The CDR3, as DNA: TGTGCCAGCAGGAACAGGGGGCTTGAAAAACTGTTTTTT. The rearrangement uses TRBV12-3 or TRBV12-4 and TRBJ1-4; 9 bases agree with TRBD1. The CDR3 is 13 residues long. Losses at the gene ends were 6 bases for V and 7 bases for J; bases not matched to a gene: 3.

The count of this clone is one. CDR3 region: CASSAGQPKGSNQPQHF. The DNA of the CDR3 is TGCGCCAGCAGCGCCGGACAGCCAAAGGGTAGCAATCAGCCCCAGCATTTT. The chain couples TRBV5-1 to TRBJ1-5, with a possible D match to TRBD1 (6 bases). In germline, CDR1 is SGHRS, CDR2 YFSETQ. This CDR3 is built from 17 residues. Between the trimmed V and J ends, which lost 4 bases and 0 bases, there was a span of 17 bases.

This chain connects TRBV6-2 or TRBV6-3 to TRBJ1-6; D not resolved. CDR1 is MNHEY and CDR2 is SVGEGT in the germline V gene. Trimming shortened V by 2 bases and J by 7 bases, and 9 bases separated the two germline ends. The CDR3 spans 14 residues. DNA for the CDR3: TGTGCCAGCAGTTACGGTAGCGCGAATTCACCCCTCCACTTT. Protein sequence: CASSYGSANSPLHF.

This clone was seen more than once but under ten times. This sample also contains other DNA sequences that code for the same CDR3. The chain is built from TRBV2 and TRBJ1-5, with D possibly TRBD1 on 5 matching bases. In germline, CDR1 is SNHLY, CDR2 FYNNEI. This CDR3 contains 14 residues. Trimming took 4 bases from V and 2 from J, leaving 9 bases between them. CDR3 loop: CASSGQGGNQPQHF. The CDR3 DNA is TGTGCCAGCAGTGGGCAGGGTGGCAATCAGCCCCAGCATTTT.

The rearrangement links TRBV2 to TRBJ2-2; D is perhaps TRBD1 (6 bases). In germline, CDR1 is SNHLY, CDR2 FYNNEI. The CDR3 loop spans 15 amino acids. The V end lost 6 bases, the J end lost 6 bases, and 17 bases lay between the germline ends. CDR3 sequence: CASRLRGLTAGELFF. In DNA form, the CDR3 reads TGTGCCAGCAGACTCAGGGGCCTTACCGCCGGGGAGCTGTTTTTT. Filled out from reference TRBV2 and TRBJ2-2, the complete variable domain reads EPEVTQTPSHQVTQMGQEVILRCVPISNHLYFYWYRQILGQKVEFLVSFYNNEISEKSEIFDDQFSVERPDGSNFTLKIRSTKLEDSAMYFCASRLRGLTAGELFFGEGSRLTVL.

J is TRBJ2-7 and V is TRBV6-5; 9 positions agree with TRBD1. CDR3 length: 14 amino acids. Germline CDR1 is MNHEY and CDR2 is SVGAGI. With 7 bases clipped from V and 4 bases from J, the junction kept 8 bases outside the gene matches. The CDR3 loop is CASTTTGGTYEQYF. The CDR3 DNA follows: TGTGCCAGCACGACGACAGGGGGAACGTACGAGCAGTACTTC.

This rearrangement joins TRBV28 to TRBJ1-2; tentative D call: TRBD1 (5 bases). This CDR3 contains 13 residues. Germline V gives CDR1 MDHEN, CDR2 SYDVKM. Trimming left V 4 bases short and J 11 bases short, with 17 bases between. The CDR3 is CASSSRSPGQYTF. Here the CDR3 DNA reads TGTGCCAGCAGTTCCCGAAGCCCAGGGCAGTACACCTTC.

The CDR3 bases are TGTGCCAGCAGCGTAGGGACAGGGGGCACCGGGGAGCTGTTTTTT. Its translation: CASSVGTGGTGELFF. The chain links TRBV9 to TRBJ2-2; 10 nucleotides align to TRBD1. There are 15 residues in the CDR3. The germline CDR1 and CDR2 sequences are SGDLS and YYNGEE. V shed 0 bases, J shed 4 bases, and the junction held 0 bases outside the gene matches.

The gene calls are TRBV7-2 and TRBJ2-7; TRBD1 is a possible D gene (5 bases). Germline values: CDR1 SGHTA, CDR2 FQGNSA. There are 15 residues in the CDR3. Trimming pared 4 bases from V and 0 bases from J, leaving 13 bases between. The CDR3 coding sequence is TGTGCCAGCAGCTCCGGTCCGACAGCCTCCTACGAGCAGTACGTC. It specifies CASSSGPTASYEQYV.

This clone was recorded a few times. Here the CDR3 DNA reads TGCGCCAGCAGCGGGACAGGATCTAGCACAGATACGCAGTATTTT. As protein: CASSGTGSSTDTQYF. The V call is TRBV5-1, the J call TRBJ2-3; TRBD1 matches 8 bases. Per germline, CDR1 SGHRS and CDR2 YFSETQ. The CDR3 runs to 15 residues. Germline trimming cut 4 bases from V and 0 bases from J; bases unmatched to any gene: 4.

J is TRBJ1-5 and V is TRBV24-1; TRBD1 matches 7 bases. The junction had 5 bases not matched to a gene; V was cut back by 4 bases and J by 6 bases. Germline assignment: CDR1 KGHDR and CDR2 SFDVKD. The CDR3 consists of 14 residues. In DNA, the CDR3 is TGTGCCACCAGTGAAACAGGGGCGTCTCAGCCCCAGCATTTT. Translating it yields CATSETGASQPQHF.

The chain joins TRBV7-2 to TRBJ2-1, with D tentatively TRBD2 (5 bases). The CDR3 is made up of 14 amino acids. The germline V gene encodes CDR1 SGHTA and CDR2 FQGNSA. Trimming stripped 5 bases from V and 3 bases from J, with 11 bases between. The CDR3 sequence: CASSPQRLYNEQFF. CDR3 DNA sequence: TGTGCCAGCAGCCCTCAGCGGCTCTACAATGAGCAGTTCTTC.

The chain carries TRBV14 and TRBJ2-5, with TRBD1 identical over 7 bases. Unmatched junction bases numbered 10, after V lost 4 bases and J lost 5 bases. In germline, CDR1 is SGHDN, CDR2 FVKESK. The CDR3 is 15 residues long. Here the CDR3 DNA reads TGTGCCAGCAGCCTCCTGGCTAGGGGGCACGAGACCCAGTACTTC. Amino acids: CASSLLARGHETQYF.

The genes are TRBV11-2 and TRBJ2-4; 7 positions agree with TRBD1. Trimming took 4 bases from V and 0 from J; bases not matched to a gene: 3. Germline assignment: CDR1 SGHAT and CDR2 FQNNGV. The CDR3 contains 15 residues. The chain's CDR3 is CASSSGGLAKNIQYF. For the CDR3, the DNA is TGTGCCAGCAGCTCAGGGGGATTAGCCAAAAACATTCAGTACTTC. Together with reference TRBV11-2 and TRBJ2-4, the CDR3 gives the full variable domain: EAGVAQSPRYKIIEKRQSVAFWCNPISGHATLYWYQQILGQGPKLLIQFQNNGVVDDSQLPKDRFSAERLKGVDSTLKIQPAKLEDSAVYLCASSSGGLAKNIQYFGAGTRLSVL.

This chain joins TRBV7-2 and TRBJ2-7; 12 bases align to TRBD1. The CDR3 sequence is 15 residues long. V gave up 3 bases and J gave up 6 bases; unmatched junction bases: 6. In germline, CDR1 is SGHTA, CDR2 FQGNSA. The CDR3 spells CASSFTGTGGGEQYV. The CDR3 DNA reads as TGTGCCAGCAGCTTTACCGGGACAGGGGGCGGCGAGCAGTACGTC.

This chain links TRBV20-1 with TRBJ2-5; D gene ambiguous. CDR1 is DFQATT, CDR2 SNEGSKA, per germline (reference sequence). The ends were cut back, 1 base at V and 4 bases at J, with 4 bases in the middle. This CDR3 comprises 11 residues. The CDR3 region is CSARVAETQYF. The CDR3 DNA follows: TGCAGTGCTAGAGTAGCAGAGACCCAGTACTTC.

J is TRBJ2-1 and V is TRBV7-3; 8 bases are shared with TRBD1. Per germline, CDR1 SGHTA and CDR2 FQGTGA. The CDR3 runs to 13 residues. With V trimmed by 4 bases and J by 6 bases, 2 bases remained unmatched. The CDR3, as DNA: TGTGCCAGCAGCTGGCAGGGGGCCAATGAGCAGTTCTTC. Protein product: CASSWQGANEQFF.

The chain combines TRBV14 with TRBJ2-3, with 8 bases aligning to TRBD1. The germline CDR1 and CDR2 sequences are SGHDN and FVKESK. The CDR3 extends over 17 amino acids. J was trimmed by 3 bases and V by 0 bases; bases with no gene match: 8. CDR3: CASSQDWSQGATDTQYF. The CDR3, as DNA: TGTGCCAGCAGCCAAGATTGGTCGCAGGGGGCTACAGATACGCAGTATTTT.

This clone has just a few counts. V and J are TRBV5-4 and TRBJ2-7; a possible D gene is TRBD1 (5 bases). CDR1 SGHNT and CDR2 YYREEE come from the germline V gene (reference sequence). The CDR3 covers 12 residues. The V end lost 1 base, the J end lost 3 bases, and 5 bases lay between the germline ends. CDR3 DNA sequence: TGTGCCAGCAGCTTGCAGGGCTACGAGCAGTACTTC. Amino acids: CASSLQGYEQYF.

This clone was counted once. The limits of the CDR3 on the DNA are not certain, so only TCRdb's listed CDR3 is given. The CDR3 reads CASSKVAQGAYSTDTQYF. The chain uses TRBV21-1 and TRBJ2-3; the table calls TRBD1, which could not be checked here. TRBV21-1 represents a pseudogene. With termini counted, the CDR3 has 18 amino acids.

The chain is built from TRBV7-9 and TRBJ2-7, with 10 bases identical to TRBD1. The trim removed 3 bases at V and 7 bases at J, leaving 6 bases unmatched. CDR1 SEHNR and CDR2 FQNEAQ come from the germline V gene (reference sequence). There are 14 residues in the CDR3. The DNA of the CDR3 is TGTGCCAGCAGCTTTCCGGACAGGGGGAATGAGCAGTACTTC. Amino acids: CASSFPDRGNEQYF.

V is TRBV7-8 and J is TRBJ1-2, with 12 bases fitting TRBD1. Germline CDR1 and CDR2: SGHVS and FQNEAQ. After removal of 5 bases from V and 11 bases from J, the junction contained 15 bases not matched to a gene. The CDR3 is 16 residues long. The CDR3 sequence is CASSPSPGTGGGGYTF. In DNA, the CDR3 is TGTGCCAGCAGCCCATCTCCCGGGACAGGGGGCGGGGGGTACACCTTC.

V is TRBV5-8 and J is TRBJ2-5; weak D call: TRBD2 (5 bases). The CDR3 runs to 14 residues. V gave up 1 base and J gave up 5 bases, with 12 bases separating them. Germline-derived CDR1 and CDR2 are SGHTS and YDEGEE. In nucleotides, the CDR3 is TGTGCCAGCAGCTTGATCCCGGGCGGGGAGACCCAGTACTTC. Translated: CASSLIPGGETQYF.

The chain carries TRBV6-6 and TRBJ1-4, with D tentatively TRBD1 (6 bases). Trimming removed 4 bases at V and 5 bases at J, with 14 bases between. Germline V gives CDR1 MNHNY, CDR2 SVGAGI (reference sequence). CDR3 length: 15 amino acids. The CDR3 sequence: CASSFYRALNEKLFF. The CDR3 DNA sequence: TGTGCCAGCAGTTTTTACAGGGCTCTAAATGAAAAACTGTTTTTT.

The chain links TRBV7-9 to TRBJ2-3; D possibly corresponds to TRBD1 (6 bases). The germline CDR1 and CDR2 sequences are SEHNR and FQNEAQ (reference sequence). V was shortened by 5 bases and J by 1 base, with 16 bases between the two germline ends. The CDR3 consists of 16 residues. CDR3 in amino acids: CASSPRDKSRTDTQYF. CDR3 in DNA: TGTGCCAGCAGCCCCCGGGACAAGAGCCGCACAGATACGCAGTATTTT. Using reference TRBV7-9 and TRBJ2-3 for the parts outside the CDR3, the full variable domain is DTGVSQNPRHKITKRGQNVTFRCDPISEHNRLYWYRQTLGQGPEFLTYFQNEAQLEKSRLLSDRFSAERPKGSFSTLEIQRTEQGDSAMYLCASSPRDKSRTDTQYFGPGTRLTVL.